This TCR beta chain is from a study of blood T cell repertoires in COVID-19. CDR3 length: 16 amino acids. Germline-derived CDR1 and CDR2 are KGHDR and SFDVKD. The junction had 8 bases not matched to a gene; V was cut back by 3 bases and J by 6 bases. Per the study methods: By means of reference gene primer amplification, nucleated cell counts were estimated. The table came from immunoSEQ multiplex PCR; TCRdb's copy has only in-frame clones and leaves some out. The V and J calls and clone size come from that table; D and trimming were worked out from the DNA. The table has hundreds of thousands of clones, roughly 89% seen once. Seattle patient enrollment occurred during active infection, with longitudinal follow-up thereafter.

V gene TRBV24-1 combines with J gene TRBJ2-2; 8 nucleotides align to TRBD1. Input material: peripheral blood. The source is a woman aged 50 to 60 with COVID-19, enrolled during active disease. CDR3 in amino acids: CATSDIDRGGSGELFF. Written as DNA, the CDR3 is TGTGCCACCAGTGATATTGACAGGGGCGGGTCCGGGGAGCTGTTTTTT.